Listed below are T cell receptor beta chains from one sample, sequenced in a study of CD8 T cells in Susac syndrome. TCRdb re-derived calls from the immunoSEQ multiplex PCR reads in MiXCR, one entry per CDR3 protein. This sample has roughly 140,000 distinct CDR3 sequences, with nearly 97% found just once. Sequenced input: CD8+ T cells from PBMCs. Receptors were obtained from a human donor with multiple sclerosis. Both conserved end residues are part of each CDR3. A D gene is named only where the DNA matches it firmly. Some rows mark clone size as missing; the rest say once, few, many or name a class of expanded clone.

TRBD2 TRBJ2-1 TRBV20-1 NA TGCAGTGCCCCCGGCGTGGCTAGCGGCCACGTGGAGCAGTTCTTC CSAPGVASGHVEQFF
TRBD2 TRBJ2-5 TRBV3-1 NA TGTGCCAGCAGCCAAGCCCTCCGGGGGGGCGAGACCCAGTACTTC CASSQALRGGETQYF
NA TRBJ1-4 TRBV20-1 once TGCAGTGCTAGAGTGGGAGGAGGTATTGAAAAACTGTTTTTT CSARVGGGIEKLFF
NA TRBJ1-1 TRBV4-1 once TGCGCCAGCAGCCAAAACAGCCAAAATCGTCCTGAAGCTTTCTTT CASSQNSQNRPEAFF
NA TRBJ2-7 TRBV4-1 NA TGCGCCAGCAGCCAAGAGATCCGTTACGAGCAGTACTTC CASSQEIRYEQYF
NA TRBJ1-2 TRBV20-1 once TGCAGTGCTGAGGGGAACTATGGCTACACCTTC CSAEGNYGYTF
NA TRBJ2-3 TRBV29-1 once TGCAGCGCCTCCAGTAGTAAGGGCTCAGATACGCAGTATTTT CSASSSKGSDTQYF
NA TRBJ2-7 TRBV6-5 NA TGTGCCAGCAGTTACGGGGGCCTTCCCACCTACGAGCAGTACTTC CASSYGGLPTYEQYF
TRBD2 TRBJ2-7 TRBV27 NA TGTGCCAGCAGTTACGCGGGGAGGGGATCCTACGAGCAGTACTTC CASSYAGRGSYEQYF
NA TRBJ1-1 TRBV7-9 NA TGTGCCAGCAGCGGCCCCAGGAACACTGAAGCTTTCTTT CASSGPRNTEAFF
TRBD1 TRBJ2-1 TRBV3-1 NA TGTGCCAGCAGCCAAGACTTGGGACAGTTAAATGAGCAGTTCTTC CASSQDLGQLNEQFF
TRBD1 TRBJ2-7 TRBV5-6 NA TGTGCCAGCAGCTTGGGATCAGGGGGCGCCGACGAGCAGTACTTC CASSLGSGGADEQYF
NA TRBJ2-1 TRBV29-1 NA TGCAGCGTTGAAGGGTGGGGGGGCCCCAATGAGCAGTTCTTC CSVEGWGGPNEQFF
NA TRBJ2-6 TRBV30 NA TGTGCCTCCCTTTTTTCGACCGCTCCCGTGGCCAACGTCCTGACTTTC CASLFSTAPVANVLTF
NA TRBJ2-7 TRBV6-5 few TGTGCCAGCAGTGCGGGGGGACAGGGCTACGAGCAGTACTTC CASSAGGQGYEQYF
TRBD1 TRBJ1-2 TRBV30 NA TGTGCCTGGAGTGTACTGCGGGACAGCTCGAACTATGGCTACACCTTC CAWSVLRDSSNYGYTF
TRBD1 TRBJ1-1 TRBV27 NA TGTGCCAGCGGTGACAGGGTAGGCACTGAAGCTTTCTTT CASGDRVGTEAFF
TRBD1 TRBJ2-4 TRBV5-1 NA TGCGCCAGCAGCTTGACCAGACAGGGGGCCGGCGGAAACATTCAGTACTTC CASSLTRQGAGGNIQYF
TRBD1 TRBJ2-7 TRBV27 NA TGTGCCAGCAGTTTGGACAGGGGCAACGAGCAGTACTTC CASSLDRGNEQYF
NA TRBJ2-4 TRBV15 NA TGTGCCACCAGCTTGGACCTCGGGGGCATTCAGTACTTC CATSLDLGGIQYF
TRBD2 TRBJ2-5 TRBV20-1 NA TGCAGTGCTCCACAGTTAAGCGGGGGCCCTAAAGAGACCCAGTACTTC CSAPQLSGGPKETQYF
NA TRBJ1-2 TRBV29-1 NA TGCAGCGTTCTGACTAACTATGGCTACACCTTC CSVLTNYGYTF
TRBD2 TRBJ2-5 TRBV7-9 NA TGTGCCAGCAGCTCGGGGACTAGCGGCGGGGAGACCCAGTACTTC CASSSGTSGGETQYF
TRBD1 TRBJ2-1 TRBV11-2 NA TGTGCCAGCAGGTGGACAGGGGATGAGCAGTTCTTC CASRWTGDEQFF
NA TRBJ2-2 TRBV20-1 once TGCAGTGCTAATTCCGGGAGAACCCGGGAGCTGTTTTTT CSANSGRTRELFF
NA TRBJ2-1 TRBV14 NA TGTGCCAGCAGCCAAGTGCGGCTTTACAATGAGCAGTTCTTC CASSQVRLYNEQFF
TRBD1 TRBJ1-2 TRBV20-1 once TGCAGTGCTCGCGAAAACAGGGGAGGGAACTATGGCTACACCTTC CSARENRGGNYGYTF
NA TRBJ2-1 TRBV20-1 NA TGCAGTGCTAGATCCCAAGGACGGGAGCAGTTCTTC CSARSQGREQFF
NA TRBJ2-3 TRBV6-2/TRBV6-3 NA TGTGCCAGCAGTAGCAACCGGGAGCTAGATACGCAGTATTTT CASSSNRELDTQYF
NA TRBJ2-1 TRBV19 NA TGTGCCAGTAGTTGGGCCAGTAGGAATGAGCAGTTCTTC CASSWASRNEQFF
NA TRBJ1-2 TRBV2 NA TGTGCCAGCAGAGGGGGACACTATGGCTACACCTTC CASRGGHYGYTF
TRBD2 TRBJ2-7 TRBV7-6 NA TGTGCCAGCAGCGGGGAGAGCGGGGGCCACTACGAGCAGTACTTC CASSGESGGHYEQYF
NA TRBJ2-7 TRBV5-6 NA TGTGCCAGCAGCTTAGCAGGGCCCCACGAGCAGTACTTC CASSLAGPHEQYF
NA TRBJ2-2 TRBV12-3/TRBV12-4 NA TGTGCCAGCGGGACGGGGGGCCCCGGGGAGCTGTTTTTT CASGTGGPGELFF
NA TRBJ2-5 TRBV29-1 NA TGCAGCGCAGTACCCGGGTCTTCAGAGACCCAGTACTTC CSAVPGSSETQYF
NA TRBJ2-2 TRBV6-5 NA TGTGCCAGCAGTTCTTGGGCGAACACCGGGGAGCTGTTTTTT CASSSWANTGELFF
NA TRBJ1-5 TRBV27 NA TGTGCCAGCAGTCCCCGCCAGGTCTTCAATCAGCCCCAGCATTTT CASSPRQVFNQPQHF
NA TRBJ1-1 TRBV19 NA TGTGCCAGTAGTCCAGGGGCTCTCGGGGCTTTCTTT CASSPGALGAFF
NA TRBJ1-4 TRBV7-9 NA TGTGCCAGCAGCTTAGGTGGCAGGCAGCCTGACGTGTTTTTT CASSLGGRQPDVFF
NA TRBJ2-1 TRBV7-3 once TGTGCCAGCAGCCCTTCCTCGGGGGGCTTCAACAATGAGCAGTTCTTC CASSPSSGGFNNEQFF
NA TRBJ2-7 TRBV5-1 NA TGCGCCAGCAGCGACAGCGTGCGTGGGGAGCAGTACTTC CASSDSVRGEQYF
NA TRBJ2-7 TRBV20-1 NA TGCAGTGCTAGAGATCGCGGACATAACTACGAGCAGTACTTC CSARDRGHNYEQYF
TRBD1 TRBJ1-6 TRBV9 once TGTGCCAGCAGCGGGGATGGGACAGGGAATTCACCCCTCCACTTT CASSGDGTGNSPLHF